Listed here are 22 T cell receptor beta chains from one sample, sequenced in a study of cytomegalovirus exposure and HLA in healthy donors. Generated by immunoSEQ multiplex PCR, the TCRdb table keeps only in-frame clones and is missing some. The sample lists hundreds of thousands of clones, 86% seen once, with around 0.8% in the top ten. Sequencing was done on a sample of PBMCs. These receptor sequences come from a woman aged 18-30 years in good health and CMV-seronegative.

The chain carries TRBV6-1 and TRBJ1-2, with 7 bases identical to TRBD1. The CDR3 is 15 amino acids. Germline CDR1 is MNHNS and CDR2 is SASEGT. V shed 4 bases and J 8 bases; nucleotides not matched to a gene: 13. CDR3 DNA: TGTGCCAGCAGTGGGGGGGACAGTCCAACTGAGGGCTACACCTTC. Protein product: CASSGGDSPTEGYTF.

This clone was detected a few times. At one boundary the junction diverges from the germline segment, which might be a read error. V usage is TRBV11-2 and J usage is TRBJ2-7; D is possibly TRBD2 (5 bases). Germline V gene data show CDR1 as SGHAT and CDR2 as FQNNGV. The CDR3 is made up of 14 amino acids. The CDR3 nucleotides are TGTGCCAGCAGCCGGACGGGGATCTCCCACGAGCAGTACTTC. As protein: CASSRTGISHEQYF. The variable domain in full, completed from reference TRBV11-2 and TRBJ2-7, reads EAGVAQSPRYKIIEKRQSVAFWCNPISGHATLYWYQQILGQGPKLLIQFQNNGVVDDSQLPKDRFSAERLKGVDSTLKIQPAKLEDSAVYLCASSRTGISHEQYFGPGTRLTVT.

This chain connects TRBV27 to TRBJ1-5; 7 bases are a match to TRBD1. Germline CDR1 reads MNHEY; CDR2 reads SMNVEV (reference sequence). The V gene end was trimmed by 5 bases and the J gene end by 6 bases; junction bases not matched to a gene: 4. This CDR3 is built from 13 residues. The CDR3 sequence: CASSQGTVQPQHF. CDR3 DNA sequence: TGTGCCAGCAGTCAGGGGACAGTTCAGCCCCAGCATTTT.

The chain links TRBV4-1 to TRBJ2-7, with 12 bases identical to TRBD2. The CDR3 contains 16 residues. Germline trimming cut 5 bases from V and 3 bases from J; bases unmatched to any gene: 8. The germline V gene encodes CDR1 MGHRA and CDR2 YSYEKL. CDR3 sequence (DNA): TGCGCCAGCAGCAGCTTGACTAGCGGGAGATTCTACGAGCAGTACTTC. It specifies CASSSLTSGRFYEQYF.

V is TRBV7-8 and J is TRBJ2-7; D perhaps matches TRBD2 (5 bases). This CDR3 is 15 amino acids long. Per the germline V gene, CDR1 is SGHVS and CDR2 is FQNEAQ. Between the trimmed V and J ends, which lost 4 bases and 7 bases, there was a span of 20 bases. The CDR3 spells CASSSPGKPRWEQYF. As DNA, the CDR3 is TGTGCCAGCAGCTCACCGGGAAAACCACGATGGGAGCAGTACTTC. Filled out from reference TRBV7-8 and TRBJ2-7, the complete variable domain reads GAGVSQSPRYKVAKRGQDVALRCDPISGHVSLFWYQQALGQGPEFLTYFQNEAQLDKSGLPSDRFFAERPEGSVSTLKIQRTQQEDSAVYLCASSSPGKPRWEQYFGPGTRLTVT.

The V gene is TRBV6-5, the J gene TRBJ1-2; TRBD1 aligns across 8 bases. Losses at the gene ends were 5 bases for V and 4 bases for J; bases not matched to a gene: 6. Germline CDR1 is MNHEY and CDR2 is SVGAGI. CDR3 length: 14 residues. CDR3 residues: CASSINRGGYGYTF. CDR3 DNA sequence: TGTGCCAGCAGTATCAACAGGGGGGGCTATGGCTACACCTTC.

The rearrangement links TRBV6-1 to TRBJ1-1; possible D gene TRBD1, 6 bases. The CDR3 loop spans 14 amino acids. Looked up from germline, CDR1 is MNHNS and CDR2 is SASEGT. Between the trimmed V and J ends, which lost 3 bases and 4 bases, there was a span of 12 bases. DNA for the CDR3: TGTGCCAGCAGTGATCCAGGGGTCGGCACTGAAGCTTTCTTT. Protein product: CASSDPGVGTEAFF.

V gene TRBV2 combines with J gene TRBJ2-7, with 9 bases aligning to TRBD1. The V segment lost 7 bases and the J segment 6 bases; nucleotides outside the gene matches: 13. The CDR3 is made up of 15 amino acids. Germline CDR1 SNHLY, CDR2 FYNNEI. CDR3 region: CASTSSGTGHPEQYF. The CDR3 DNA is TGTGCCAGCACTTCCTCCGGGACAGGGCATCCCGAGCAGTACTTC.

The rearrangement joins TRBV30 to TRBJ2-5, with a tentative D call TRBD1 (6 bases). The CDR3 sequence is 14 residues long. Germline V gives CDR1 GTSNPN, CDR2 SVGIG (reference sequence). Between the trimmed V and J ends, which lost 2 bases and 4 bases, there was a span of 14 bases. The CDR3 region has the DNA TGTGCCTGGAGTCCGGGACATAACGGAGAGACCCAGTACTTC. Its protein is CAWSPGHNGETQYF.

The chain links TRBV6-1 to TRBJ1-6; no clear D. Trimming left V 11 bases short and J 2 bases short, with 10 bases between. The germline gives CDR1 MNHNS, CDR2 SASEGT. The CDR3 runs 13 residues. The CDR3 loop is CAGGRTYNSPLHF. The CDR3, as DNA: TGTGCCGGCGGGCGTACCTATAATTCACCCCTCCACTTT.

The CDR3 DNA reads as TGTGCCAGCCGAGGCAGGGGCTACGAGCAGTACTTC. Amino acid sequence: CASRGRGYEQYF. This chain joins TRBV6-5 and TRBJ2-7, with D possibly being TRBD1 (6 bases). Per the germline V gene, CDR1 is MNHEY and CDR2 is SVGAGI. The CDR3 is 12 amino acids. The germline V and J ends were trimmed by 8 bases and 3 bases, with 11 bases remaining between them.

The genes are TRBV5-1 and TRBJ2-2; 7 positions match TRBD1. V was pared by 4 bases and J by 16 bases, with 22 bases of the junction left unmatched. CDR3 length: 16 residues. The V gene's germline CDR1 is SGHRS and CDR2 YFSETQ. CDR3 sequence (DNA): TGCGCCAGCAGCGCCCATGGGACAGCGAACACCGGGGATTCGTTTTTT. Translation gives CASSAHGTANTGDSFF.

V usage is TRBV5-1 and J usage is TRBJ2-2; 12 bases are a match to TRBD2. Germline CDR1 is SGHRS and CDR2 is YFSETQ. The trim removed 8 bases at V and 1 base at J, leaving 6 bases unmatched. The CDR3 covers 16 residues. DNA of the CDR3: TGCGCCAGTACCCCTAGCGGGAGGGGGAACACCGGGGAGCTGTTTTTT. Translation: CASTPSGRGNTGELFF.

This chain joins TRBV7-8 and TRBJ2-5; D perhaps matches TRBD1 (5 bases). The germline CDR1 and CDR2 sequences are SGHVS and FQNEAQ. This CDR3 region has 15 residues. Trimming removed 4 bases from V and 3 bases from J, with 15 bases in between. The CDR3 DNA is TGTGCCAGCAGCTGGGGTGGGGCTATTAAAGAGACCCAGTACTTC. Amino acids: CASSWGGAIKETQYF.

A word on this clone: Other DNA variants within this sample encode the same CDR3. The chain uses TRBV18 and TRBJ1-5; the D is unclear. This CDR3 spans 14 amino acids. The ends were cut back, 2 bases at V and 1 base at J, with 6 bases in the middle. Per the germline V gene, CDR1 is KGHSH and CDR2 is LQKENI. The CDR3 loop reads CASSPGLSNQPQHF. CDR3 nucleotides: TGTGCCAGCTCACCAGGGCTGAGCAATCAGCCCCAGCATTTT.

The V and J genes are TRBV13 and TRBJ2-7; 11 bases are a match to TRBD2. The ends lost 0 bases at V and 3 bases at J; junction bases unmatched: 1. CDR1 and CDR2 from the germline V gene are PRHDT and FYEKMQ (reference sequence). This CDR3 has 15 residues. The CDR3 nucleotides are TGTGCCAGCAGCTTAGGGCTAGCGGGAGGCTACGAGCAGTACTTC. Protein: CASSLGLAGGYEQYF.

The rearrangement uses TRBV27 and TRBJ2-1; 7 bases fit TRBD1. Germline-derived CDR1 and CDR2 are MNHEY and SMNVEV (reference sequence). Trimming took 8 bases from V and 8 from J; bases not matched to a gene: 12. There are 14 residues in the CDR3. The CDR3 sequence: CASRTEQGFHEQFF. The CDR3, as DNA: TGTGCCAGCCGGACGGAACAGGGGTTCCATGAGCAGTTCTTC.

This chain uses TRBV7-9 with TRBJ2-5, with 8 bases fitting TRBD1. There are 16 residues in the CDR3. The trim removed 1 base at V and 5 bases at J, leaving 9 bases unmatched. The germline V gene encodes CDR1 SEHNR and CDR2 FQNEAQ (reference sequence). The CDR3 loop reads CASSLGTTGVGETQYF. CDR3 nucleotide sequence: TGTGCCAGCAGCTTAGGGACGACAGGGGTTGGGGAGACCCAGTACTTC.

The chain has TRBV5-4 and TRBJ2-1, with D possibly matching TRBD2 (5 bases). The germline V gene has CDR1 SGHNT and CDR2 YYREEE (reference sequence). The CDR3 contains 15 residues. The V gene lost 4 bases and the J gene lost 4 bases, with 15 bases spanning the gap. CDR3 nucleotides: TGTGCCAGCAGCCACGGGGTTGGGGAGTACAATGAGCAGTTCTTC. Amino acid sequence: CASSHGVGEYNEQFF.

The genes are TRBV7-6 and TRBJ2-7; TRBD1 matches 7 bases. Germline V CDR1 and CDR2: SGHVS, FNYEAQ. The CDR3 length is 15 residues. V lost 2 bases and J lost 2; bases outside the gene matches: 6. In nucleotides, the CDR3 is TGTGCCAGCAGCTTACGCAGGGGGACCACCTACGAGCAGTACTTC. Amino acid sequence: CASSLRRGTTYEQYF.

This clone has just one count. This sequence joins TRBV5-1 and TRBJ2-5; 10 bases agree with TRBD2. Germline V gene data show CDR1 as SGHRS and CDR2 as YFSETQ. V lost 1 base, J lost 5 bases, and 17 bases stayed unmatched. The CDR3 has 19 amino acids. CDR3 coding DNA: TGCGCCAGCAGCTTGTTAGGTAGCGGGGGGCCCTTGACCAAGGAGACCCAGTACTTC. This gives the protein CASSLLGSGGPLTKETQYF.

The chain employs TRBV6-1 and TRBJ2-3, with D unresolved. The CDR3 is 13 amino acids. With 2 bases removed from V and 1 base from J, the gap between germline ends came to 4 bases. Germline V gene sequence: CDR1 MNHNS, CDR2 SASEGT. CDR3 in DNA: TGTGCCAGCAGTGAATGGCGCACAGATACGCAGTATTTT. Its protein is CASSEWRTDTQYF.